These 17 T cell receptor beta chains came from one sample sequenced in a study of cytomegalovirus exposure and HLA in healthy donors. PCR amplification relied on 60 Vbeta primers (plus 13 Jbeta primers). Assay used: immunoSEQ multiplex PCR; TCRdb lists only in-frame clones, some missing. The sample has around 140,000 clones; approximately 87% are singletons. Sequences were obtained from PBMCs. These receptor sequences come from a woman in her twenties or thirties in good health and CMV-seronegative.

J is TRBJ1-2 and V is TRBV28; D unresolved. The CDR3 spans 13 residues. The V end lost 5 bases, the J end lost 6 bases, and 13 bases lay between the germline ends. Germline V lookup: CDR1 MDHEN, CDR2 SYDVKM. The CDR3 sequence: CASSRTRENGYTF. DNA of the CDR3: TGTGCCAGCAGTCGTACCCGCGAGAATGGCTACACCTTC.

On this clone: Mismatch with germline at one junction end may stem from a read error. The CDR3 DNA reads TGTGCCAGCAGCTTAGTGCCATCAGGGAACCAGGTCGGAGATTTT. It is translated as CASSLVPSGNQVGDF. The J gene is TRBJ2-3, the V gene TRBV13; tentative D call: TRBD1 (5 bases). Looked up from germline, CDR1 is PRHDT and CDR2 is FYEKMQ (reference sequence). The CDR3 has 15 residues.

This clone was found a few times. This chain uses TRBV5-1 with TRBJ2-7; D perhaps matches TRBD2 (5 bases). The germline gives CDR1 SGHRS, CDR2 YFSETQ. V gave up 6 bases and J gave up 6 bases, with 10 bases separating them. The CDR3 is 11 residues long. CDR3 DNA sequence: TGCGCCAGCACCGAACGGGGCGAGCAGTACTTC. It specifies CASTERGEQYF.

This clone was counted between two and nine times. V is TRBV5-1 and J is TRBJ2-2, with TRBD1 matching over 12 bases. The V gene end was trimmed by 4 bases and the J gene end by 4 bases; junction bases not matched to a gene: 11. Germline CDR1 is SGHRS and CDR2 is YFSETQ. This CDR3 has 18 amino acids. For the CDR3, the DNA is TGCGCCAGCAGCCATGACTGGGACAGGGGGCTTGGCACCGGGGAGCTGTTTTTT. Protein sequence: CASSHDWDRGLGTGELFF.

This chain's CDR3 is CASRPYTGAGELFF. The CDR3 DNA reads as TGTGCCAGCAGACCCTACACAGGGGCCGGGGAGCTGTTTTTT. V usage is TRBV6-5 and J usage is TRBJ2-2; 7 positions match TRBD1. The CDR3 contains 14 residues. Trimming took 6 bases from V and 6 from J; bases not matched to a gene: 7. Germline assignment: CDR1 MNHEY and CDR2 SVGAGI.

This sequence joins TRBV9 and TRBJ1-2; possible D gene TRBD1, 5 bases. The germline V gene has CDR1 SGDLS and CDR2 YYNGEE. The CDR3 contains 17 residues. V was pared by 0 bases and J by 2 bases, with 17 bases between. The CDR3 here is CASSVGSRAGKNYGYTF. CDR3 nucleotide sequence: TGTGCCAGCAGCGTAGGTAGTAGGGCAGGGAAAAACTATGGCTACACCTTC.

This clone was seen only a few times. The chain employs TRBV5-1 and TRBJ1-1; D is perhaps TRBD1 (6 bases). The V gene lost 5 bases and the J gene lost 0 bases, with 14 bases spanning the gap. CDR3 length equals 15 residues. CDR1 SGHRS and CDR2 YFSETQ come from the germline V gene. CDR3 sequence: CASRPPGHMNTEAFF. CDR3 bases: TGCGCCAGCAGGCCTCCGGGACATATGAACACTGAAGCTTTCTTT.

This clone was picked up a small number of times. The rearrangement links TRBV14 to TRBJ2-2; 13 positions agree with TRBD2. The germline gives CDR1 SGHDN, CDR2 FVKESK. Trimming took 4 bases from V and 9 from J; bases not matched to a gene: 2. CDR3 size: 14 residues. This CDR3 reads CASSRGLAGRELFF. The CDR3 coding sequence is TGTGCCAGCAGCCGGGGACTAGCGGGGCGGGAGCTGTTTTTT.

The V call is TRBV5-1, the J call TRBJ2-7; 8 positions agree with TRBD1. Germline V CDR1 and CDR2: SGHRS, YFSETQ. The J segment lost 5 bases and the V segment lost 4 bases, leaving 2 bases of the junction unmatched. CDR3 length: 12 amino acids. Here the CDR3 reads CASSRTGNEQYF. CDR3 sequence (DNA): TGCGCCAGCAGCCGGACAGGGAACGAGCAGTACTTC.

The chain links TRBV10-3 to TRBJ2-3; 12 nucleotides match TRBD1. The junction had 4 bases not matched to a gene; V was cut back by 4 bases and J by 2 bases. The CDR3 contains 16 residues. Germline assignment: CDR1 ENHRY and CDR2 SYGVKD. As DNA, the CDR3 is TGTGCCATCAGTGGGGACAGGGGGCGCAACACAGATACGCAGTATTTT. Protein sequence: CAISGDRGRNTDTQYF.

This chain uses TRBV28 with TRBJ2-7; maybe TRBD2 (5 bases). The germline V gene encodes CDR1 MDHEN and CDR2 SYDVKM. The CDR3 contains 14 residues. V was pared by 7 bases and J by 2 bases, with 15 bases between. DNA for the CDR3: TGTGCCAGCACCCCAGAGGGCCCCGCCTACGAGCAGTACTTC. Amino acid sequence: CASTPEGPAYEQYF.

The chain couples TRBV28 to TRBJ2-5; the D gene is possibly TRBD2 (5 bases). Germline V gene data show CDR1 as MDHEN and CDR2 as SYDVKM. The V end was cut by 4 bases, the J end by 5 bases, with 17 bases between. The CDR3 sequence is 15 residues long. CDR3: CASSSSGAGGETQYF. The CDR3 DNA reads as TGTGCCAGCAGTTCGTCAGGTGCGGGCGGCGAGACCCAGTACTTC.

This chain joins TRBV5-4 and TRBJ2-7; tentative D call: TRBD1 (6 bases). Looked up from germline, CDR1 is SGHNT and CDR2 is YYREEE (reference sequence). This CDR3 comprises 14 residues. V gave up 4 bases and J gave up 6 bases, with 17 bases separating them. CDR3 loop: CASSHYANRAEQYF. In DNA form, the CDR3 reads TGTGCCAGCAGCCATTACGCGAACAGGGCCGAGCAGTACTTC.

Concerning this clone: The junction differs from germline at one of its ends, possibly a read error. The chain employs TRBV5-1 and TRBJ1-1, with a weak D call TRBD1 (5 bases). This CDR3 is built from 11 residues. From germline, CDR1 is SGHRS and CDR2 YFSETQ. The CDR3 is CASRGLTETFF. The DNA of the CDR3 is TGCGCCAGCAGGGGGCTGACTGAAACTTTCTTT.

The chain uses TRBV6-5 and TRBJ2-5; TRBD1 aligns across 9 bases. The CDR3 extends over 13 amino acids. Germline assignment: CDR1 MNHEY and CDR2 SVGAGI. V gave up 6 bases and J gave up 5 bases; unmatched junction bases: 4. The CDR3 DNA follows: TGTGCCAGCAGGGGGACAGGGAGCGAGACCCAGTACTTC. Translating gives CASRGTGSETQYF.

In the case of this clone: This sample includes further DNA sequences coding for the same CDR3. CDR3 in DNA: TGCGCCAGCAGCCAAGATAGGGGGTACGAGCAGTACTTC. This sequence encodes CASSQDRGYEQYF. The rearrangement uses TRBV4-1 and TRBJ2-7, with D possibly matching TRBD1 (6 bases). Germline CDR1 reads MGHRA; CDR2 reads YSYEKL. V dropped 0 bases and J dropped 4 bases, with 7 bases sitting between them. This CDR3 is 13 amino acids long.

The chain combines TRBV6-5 with TRBJ2-7; 11 bases map to TRBD2. The CDR3 has 15 amino acids. Per the germline V gene, CDR1 is MNHEY and CDR2 is SVGAGI. Trimming cost V 2 bases and J 3 bases; bases outside gene matches: 3. CDR3: CASSYATSGIYEQYF. The CDR3 nucleotides are TGTGCCAGCAGTTACGCGACTAGCGGGATCTACGAGCAGTACTTC.